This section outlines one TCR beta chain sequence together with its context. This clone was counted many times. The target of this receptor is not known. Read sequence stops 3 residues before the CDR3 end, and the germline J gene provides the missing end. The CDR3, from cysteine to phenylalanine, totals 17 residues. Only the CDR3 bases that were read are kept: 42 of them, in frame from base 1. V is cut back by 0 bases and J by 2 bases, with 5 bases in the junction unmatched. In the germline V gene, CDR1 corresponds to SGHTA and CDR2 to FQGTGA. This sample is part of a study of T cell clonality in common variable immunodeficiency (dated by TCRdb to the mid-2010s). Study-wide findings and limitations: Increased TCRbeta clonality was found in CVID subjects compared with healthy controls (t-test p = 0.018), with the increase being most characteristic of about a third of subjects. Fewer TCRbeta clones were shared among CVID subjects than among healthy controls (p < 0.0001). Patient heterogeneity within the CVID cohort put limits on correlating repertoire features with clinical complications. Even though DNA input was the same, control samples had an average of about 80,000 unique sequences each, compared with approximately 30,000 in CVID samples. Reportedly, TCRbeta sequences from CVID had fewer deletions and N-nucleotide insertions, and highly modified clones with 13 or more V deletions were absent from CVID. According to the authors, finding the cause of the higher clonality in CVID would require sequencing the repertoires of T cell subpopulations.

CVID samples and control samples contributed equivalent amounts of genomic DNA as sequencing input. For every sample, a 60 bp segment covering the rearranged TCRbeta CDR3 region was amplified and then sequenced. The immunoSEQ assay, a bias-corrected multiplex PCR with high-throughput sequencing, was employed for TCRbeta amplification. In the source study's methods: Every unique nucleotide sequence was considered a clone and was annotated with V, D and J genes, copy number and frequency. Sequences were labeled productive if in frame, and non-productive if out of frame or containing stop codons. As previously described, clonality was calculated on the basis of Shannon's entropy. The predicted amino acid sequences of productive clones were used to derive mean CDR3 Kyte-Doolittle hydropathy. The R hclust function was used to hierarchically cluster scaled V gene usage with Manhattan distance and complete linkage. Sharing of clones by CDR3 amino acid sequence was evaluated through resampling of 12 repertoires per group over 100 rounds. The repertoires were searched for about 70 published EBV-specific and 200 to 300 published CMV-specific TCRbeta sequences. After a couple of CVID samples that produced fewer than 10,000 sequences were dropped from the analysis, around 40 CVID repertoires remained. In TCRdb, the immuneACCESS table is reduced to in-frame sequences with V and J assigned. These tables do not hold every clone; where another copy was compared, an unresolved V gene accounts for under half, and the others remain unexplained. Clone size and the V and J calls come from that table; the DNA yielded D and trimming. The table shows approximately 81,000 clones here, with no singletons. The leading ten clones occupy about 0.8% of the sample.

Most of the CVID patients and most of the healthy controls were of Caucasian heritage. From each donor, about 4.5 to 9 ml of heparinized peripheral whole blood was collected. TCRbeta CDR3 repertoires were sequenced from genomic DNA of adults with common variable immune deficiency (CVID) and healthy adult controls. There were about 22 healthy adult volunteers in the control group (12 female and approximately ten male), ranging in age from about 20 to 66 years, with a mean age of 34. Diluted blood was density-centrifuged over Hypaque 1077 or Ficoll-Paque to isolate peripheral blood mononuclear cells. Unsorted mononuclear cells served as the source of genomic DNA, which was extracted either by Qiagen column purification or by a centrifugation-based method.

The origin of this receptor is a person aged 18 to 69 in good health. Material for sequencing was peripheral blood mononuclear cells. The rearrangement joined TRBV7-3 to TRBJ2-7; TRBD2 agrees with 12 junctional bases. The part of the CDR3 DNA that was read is TGTGCCAGCAGCTTAACGAAACTAGCGGGAGGAACCTACGAG. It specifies CASSLTKLAGGTYE. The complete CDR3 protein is CASSLTKLAGGTYEQYF.